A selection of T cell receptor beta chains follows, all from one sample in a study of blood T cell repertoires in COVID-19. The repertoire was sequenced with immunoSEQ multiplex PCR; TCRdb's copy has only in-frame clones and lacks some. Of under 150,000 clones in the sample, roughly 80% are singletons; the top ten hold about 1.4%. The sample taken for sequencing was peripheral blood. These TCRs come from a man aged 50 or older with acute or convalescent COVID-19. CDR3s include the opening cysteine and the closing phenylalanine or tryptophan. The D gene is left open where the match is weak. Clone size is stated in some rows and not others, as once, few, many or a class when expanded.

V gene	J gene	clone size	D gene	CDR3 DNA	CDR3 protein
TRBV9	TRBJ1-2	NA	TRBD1	TGTGCCAGCAGCCCCCCCTCCACGGGACAGCAATATGGCTACACCTTC	CASSPPSTGQQYGYTF
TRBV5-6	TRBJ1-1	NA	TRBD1	TGTGCCAGCAGCCCCTACAGGGGGCTAAACACTGAAGCTTTCTTT	CASSPYRGLNTEAFF
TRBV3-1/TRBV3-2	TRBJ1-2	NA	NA	TGTGCCAGCAGCCAAGGGGCAGCCCCCCATGGCTACACCTTC	CASSQGAAPHGYTF
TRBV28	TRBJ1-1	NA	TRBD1	TGTGCCAGCTGCCAACCCCGGACAGGGTTCGCTTTCTTT	CASCQPRTGFAFF
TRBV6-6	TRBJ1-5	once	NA	TGTGCCAGCAGCACCGCAGGGAAAGGGCATTTT	CASSTAGKGHF
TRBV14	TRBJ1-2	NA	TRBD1	TGTGCCAGCAGGGTCCTATTAAATCCGGGACAGGGAAACTATGGCTACACCTTC	CASRVLLNPGQGNYGYTF
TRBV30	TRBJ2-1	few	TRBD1	TGTGCCTGGAGTCCCGGGACAGGTTTGTCCTACAATGAGCAGTTCTTC	CAWSPGTGLSYNEQFF
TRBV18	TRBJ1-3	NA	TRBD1	TGTGCCAGCTCGCCACGGACAGGGAGAGACGGAAACACCATATATTTT	CASSPRTGRDGNTIYF
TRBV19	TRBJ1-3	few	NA	TGTGCCAGTAGAGCGCAGACCTCGCGTTGGGGAAACACCATATATTTT	CASRAQTSRWGNTIYF
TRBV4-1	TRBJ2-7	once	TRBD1	TGCGCCAGCAGCTCTAGGACAGGGTGGTTGGACGAGCAGTACTTC	CASSSRTGWLDEQYF
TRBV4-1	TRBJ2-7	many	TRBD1	TGCGCCAGCAGCCACCCTAAGCAGGGGGAGAGCTCCTACGAGCAGTACTTC	CASSHPKQGESSYEQYF
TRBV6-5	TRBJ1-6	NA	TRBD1	TGTGCCAGCAGTTACTTCAGGGGGAAGGATTCACCCCTCCACTTT	CASSYFRGKDSPLHF
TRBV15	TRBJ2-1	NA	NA	TGTGCCACCAGCAGCGAAAGTTCTCTAGCCAGTGGAGAGCAGTTCTTC	CATSSESSLASGEQFF
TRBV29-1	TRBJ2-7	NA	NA	TGCAGCGTTGAAATAGGAGGGGGCGTTTACGAGCAGTACTTC	CSVEIGGGVYEQYF
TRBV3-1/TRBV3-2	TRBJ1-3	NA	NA	TGTGCCAGCAGCCAACAGGGCTCAGACACCATATATTTT	CASSQQGSDTIYF
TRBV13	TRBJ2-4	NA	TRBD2	TGTGCCAGCAGCGAGCGGGGAGTAGCCAAAAACATTCAGTACTTC	CASSERGVAKNIQYF
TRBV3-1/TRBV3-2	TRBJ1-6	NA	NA	TGTGCCAGCAGCCTCATGCCGGCGGGAGGATCACCCCTCCACTTT	CASSLMPAGGSPLHF
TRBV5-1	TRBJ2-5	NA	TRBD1	TGCGCCAGCAGTTCCGGACAGGACCAAGAGACCCAGTACTTC	CASSSGQDQETQYF
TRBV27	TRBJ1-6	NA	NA	TGTGCCAGCCGTGAAGAGGGGGTCTATAATTCACCCCTCCACTTT	CASREEGVYNSPLHF
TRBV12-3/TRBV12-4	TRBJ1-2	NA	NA	TGTGCCAGCAGTTTCGCGGGAGGTGGCTACACCTTC	CASSFAGGGYTF
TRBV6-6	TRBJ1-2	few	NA	TGTGCCAGCAGTCCCCGGGGGGGAAGTATAGGTGGCTACACCTTC	CASSPRGGSIGGYTF
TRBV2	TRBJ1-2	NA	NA	TGTGCCAGCAGTGAAACGCAGGGCAGTGGGGGCTACACCTTC	CASSETQGSGGYTF
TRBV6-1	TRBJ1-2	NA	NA	TGTGCCAGCAGTGAACAGAAGAACTATGGCTACACCTTC	CASSEQKNYGYTF
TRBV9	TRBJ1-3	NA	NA	TGTGCCAGCAGCGATAGTGCTACTGGAAACACCATATATTTT	CASSDSATGNTIYF
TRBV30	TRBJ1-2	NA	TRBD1	TGTGCCTGGAGTCGACAGGGATTGAACTATGGCTACACCTTC	CAWSRQGLNYGYTF
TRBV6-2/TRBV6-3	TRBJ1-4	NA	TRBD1	TGTGCCAGCAGTTCCGGACAGGCTGGAGAAAAACTGTTTTTT	CASSSGQAGEKLFF
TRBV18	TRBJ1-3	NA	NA	TGTGCCAGCTCACCGGCCCAGAAATACTCTGGAAACACCATATATTTT	CASSPAQKYSGNTIYF
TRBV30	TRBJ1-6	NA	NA	TGTGCCTGGAGTATCGGGACAAACTCACCCCTCCACTTT	CAWSIGTNSPLHF
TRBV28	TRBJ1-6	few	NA	TGTGCCAGCAGACTTAGAGTGACAGGTGGCAATTCACCCCTCCACTTT	CASRLRVTGGNSPLHF
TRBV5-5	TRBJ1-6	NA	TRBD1	TGTGCCAGCAGCCCATGGACAGGCGATAATTCACCCCTCCACTTT	CASSPWTGDNSPLHF
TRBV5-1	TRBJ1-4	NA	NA	TGCGCCAGCAGCGCACAGGGCGGATACGAAAAACTGTTTTTT	CASSAQGGYEKLFF
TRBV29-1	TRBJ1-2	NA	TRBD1	TGCAGCGTCCGGGACAGGTCTAACTATGGCTACACCTTC	CSVRDRSNYGYTF
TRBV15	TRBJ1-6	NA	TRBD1	TGTGCCACCAGCAGCGACAGGGTAGGATCACCCCTCCACTTT	CATSSDRVGSPLHF
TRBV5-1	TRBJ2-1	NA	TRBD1	TGCGCCAGCAGCTCCGCAGGGGGCGATGAGCAGTTCTTC	CASSSAGGDEQFF
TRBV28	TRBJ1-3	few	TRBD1	TGTGCCAGCAGTACCACAGGGGGTGCGGGAAACACCATATATTTT	CASSTTGGAGNTIYF
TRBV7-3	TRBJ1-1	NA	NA	TGTGCCAGCAGCTCTTCAGGGATGACTGAAGCTTTCTTT	CASSSSGMTEAFF
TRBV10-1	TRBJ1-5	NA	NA	TGCGCCAGCGTAGTTTTGAATCAGCCCCAGCATTTT	CASVVLNQPQHF
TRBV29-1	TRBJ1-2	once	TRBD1	TGCAGCGTTGAAGGGGGGACAGGGGGGACTTTCTATGGCTACACCTTC	CSVEGGTGGTFYGYTF
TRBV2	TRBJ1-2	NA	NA	TGTGCCAGCAGTGAACGGGGGGCCCCCTATGGCTACACCTTC	CASSERGAPYGYTF
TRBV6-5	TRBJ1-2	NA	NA	TGTGCCAGCAGTTACTCCGGCAGGGCTGGCTACACCTTC	CASSYSGRAGYTF
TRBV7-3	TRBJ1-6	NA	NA	TGTGCCAGCAGCCGCGGGTTTACCTATAATTCACCCCTCCACTTT	CASSRGFTYNSPLHF
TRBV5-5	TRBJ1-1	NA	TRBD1	TGTGCCAGCAGTTATCAGGGGGCCACTGAAGCTTTCTTT	CASSYQGATEAFF
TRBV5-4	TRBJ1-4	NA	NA	TGTGCCAGCAGCTCAAGTGAGGTTGAAAAACTGTTTTTT	CASSSSEVEKLFF
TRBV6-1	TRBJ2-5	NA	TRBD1	TGTGCCAGCAGTGAAATGCGGGACAGGGGGCTGGAGACCCAGTACTTC	CASSEMRDRGLETQYF